This is a list of T cell receptor beta chains from one sample in a study of T cell responses to AZD1222 COVID-19 vaccine. Clones were sequenced by immunoSEQ multiplex PCR, and TCRdb holds only the in-frame ones, with some missing. The sample consists of about 140,000 clones, over 90% of them appearing once. Specimen: peripheral blood, collected on day 0 of MenACWY control vaccination. The origin of the receptors is an adult in good health. Both conserved end residues are part of each CDR3. A D gene is named only where the DNA matches it firmly. Some rows have no size entry. The others give once, few or many, or a class for an expanded clone.

D gene: TRBD2; clone size: .; J gene: TRBJ2-7; V gene: TRBV28; CDR3 protein: CASSSVSSGGSYEQYF; CDR3 DNA: TGTGCCAGCAGTTCTGTGTCTAGCGGGGGTTCCTACGAGCAGTACTTC
D gene: .; clone size: .; J gene: TRBJ1-2; V gene: TRBV19; CDR3 protein: CASSKPGMGYGYTF; CDR3 DNA: TGTGCCAGTAGTAAGCCAGGGATGGGGTATGGCTACACCTTC
D gene: TRBD1; clone size: .; J gene: TRBJ2-5; V gene: TRBV5-1; CDR3 protein: CASSLQGTETQYF; CDR3 DNA: TGCGCCAGCAGTCTACAGGGGACGGAGACCCAGTACTTC
D gene: .; clone size: .; J gene: TRBJ1-5; V gene: TRBV30; CDR3 protein: CAWSVLGGQPQHF; CDR3 DNA: TGTGCCTGGAGTGTACTTGGGGGTCAGCCCCAGCATTTT
D gene: TRBD1; clone size: .; J gene: TRBJ1-2; V gene: TRBV24-1; CDR3 protein: CATSDLQGFGYTF; CDR3 DNA: TGTGCCACCAGTGACCTACAGGGGTTTGGCTACACCTTC
D gene: TRBD1; clone size: .; J gene: TRBJ1-2; V gene: TRBV5-1; CDR3 protein: CASSLVPTGGGYGYTF; CDR3 DNA: TGCGCCAGCAGCTTGGTCCCCACAGGGGGTGGGTATGGCTACACCTTC
D gene: TRBD2; clone size: .; J gene: TRBJ2-7; V gene: TRBV7-2; CDR3 protein: CASSLGFGRGTITYEQYF; CDR3 DNA: TGTGCCAGCAGCTTGGGTTTTGGGAGGGGCACTATAACCTACGAGCAGTACTTC
D gene: TRBD1; clone size: .; J gene: TRBJ1-2; V gene: TRBV6-1; CDR3 protein: CASSAHGTGSNYGYTF; CDR3 DNA: TGTGCCAGCAGTGCCCACGGGACAGGGTCTAACTATGGCTACACCTTC
D gene: .; clone size: .; J gene: TRBJ1-5; V gene: TRBV12-3/TRBV12-4; CDR3 protein: CASRRDLNQPQHF; CDR3 DNA: TGTGCCAGCAGGAGGGACCTCAATCAGCCCCAGCATTTT
D gene: .; clone size: .; J gene: TRBJ1-4; V gene: TRBV5-1; CDR3 protein: CASSLAGGGLSEKLFF; CDR3 DNA: TGCGCCAGCAGCTTGGCCGGCGGGGGGCTATCTGAAAAACTGTTTTTT
D gene: .; clone size: .; J gene: TRBJ1-3; V gene: TRBV20-1; CDR3 protein: CSASPSGNTIYF; CDR3 DNA: TGCAGTGCTAGTCCCTCTGGAAACACCATATATTTT
D gene: TRBD2; clone size: .; J gene: TRBJ2-1; V gene: TRBV27; CDR3 protein: CASRGLAGVVEQFF; CDR3 DNA: TGTGCCAGCAGGGGACTAGCGGGAGTCGTTGAGCAGTTCTTC
D gene: .; clone size: .; J gene: TRBJ2-7; V gene: TRBV5-6; CDR3 protein: CASSQEDLEQYF; CDR3 DNA: TGTGCCAGCAGTCAAGAAGACCTCGAGCAGTACTTC
D gene: .; clone size: .; J gene: TRBJ2-1; V gene: TRBV6-5; CDR3 protein: CASSYSHGGKLEFF; CDR3 DNA: TGTGCCAGCAGTTACTCGCACGGGGGCAAGTTAGAGTTCTTC
D gene: TRBD2; clone size: .; J gene: TRBJ2-7; V gene: TRBV4-1; CDR3 protein: CASSQSLTSGLTYEQYF; CDR3 DNA: TGCGCCAGCAGCCAGTCCCTCACTAGCGGGTTAACCTACGAGCAGTACTTC
D gene: .; clone size: .; J gene: TRBJ1-2; V gene: TRBV7-9; CDR3 protein: CASSLGGLLRYGYTF; CDR3 DNA: TGTGCCAGCAGCTTAGGGGGGCTTCTCCGCTATGGCTACACCTTC
D gene: .; clone size: .; J gene: TRBJ2-3; V gene: TRBV19; CDR3 protein: CASSSPLVFGQRKRPSTDTQYF; CDR3 DNA: TGTGCCAGTAGTTCCCCGTTAGTGTTCGGACAGAGAAAACGCCCTAGCACAGATACGCAGTATTTT
D gene: .; clone size: once; J gene: TRBJ1-1; V gene: TRBV10-3; CDR3 protein: CAISEGHQTEAFF; CDR3 DNA: TGTGCCATCAGTGAGGGCCACCAAACTGAAGCTTTCTTT
D gene: TRBD2; clone size: .; J gene: TRBJ2-3; V gene: TRBV24-1; CDR3 protein: CATSDFTAGGWDTQYF; CDR3 DNA: TGTGCCACCAGTGATTTTACAGCGGGAGGATGGGATACGCAGTATTTT
D gene: .; clone size: .; J gene: TRBJ1-5; V gene: TRBV7-8; CDR3 protein: CASSLIPNQPQHF; CDR3 DNA: TGTGCCAGCAGCTTAATCCCCAATCAGCCCCAGCATTTT
D gene: .; clone size: .; J gene: TRBJ2-1; V gene: TRBV21-1; CDR3 protein: CASSKVGGTAYNEQFF; CDR3 DNA: TGTGCCAGCAGCAAAGTGGGGGGAACGGCCTACAATGAGCAGTTCTTC
D gene: .; clone size: .; J gene: TRBJ2-7; V gene: TRBV11-2; CDR3 protein: CASSLGSTWVHPYYEQYF; CDR3 DNA: TGTGCCAGCAGCTTAGGCTCTACGTGGGTCCATCCCTACTACGAGCAGTACTTC
D gene: TRBD2; clone size: .; J gene: TRBJ2-1; V gene: TRBV7-2; CDR3 protein: CASSFGGGTYNEQFF; CDR3 DNA: TGTGCCAGCAGCTTCGGGGGGGGGACCTACAATGAGCAGTTCTTC
D gene: TRBD2; clone size: .; J gene: TRBJ2-1; V gene: TRBV14; CDR3 protein: CASSQDRGRAVNEQFF; CDR3 DNA: TGTGCCAGCAGCCAAGATCGCGGGAGGGCTGTTAATGAGCAGTTCTTC
D gene: .; clone size: .; J gene: TRBJ1-6; V gene: TRBV7-9; CDR3 protein: CASSIRQENNSPLHF; CDR3 DNA: TGTGCCAGCAGCATAAGACAGGAAAATAATTCACCCCTCCACTTT
D gene: TRBD1; clone size: .; J gene: TRBJ1-1; V gene: TRBV27; CDR3 protein: CASSLQGGTEAFF; CDR3 DNA: TGTGCCAGCAGTCTACAGGGGGGCACTGAAGCTTTCTTT
D gene: .; clone size: .; J gene: TRBJ1-5; V gene: TRBV7-8; CDR3 protein: CASSLRWYQPQHF; CDR3 DNA: TGTGCCAGCAGCTTAAGGTGGTATCAGCCCCAGCATTTT
D gene: .; clone size: .; J gene: TRBJ1-5; V gene: TRBV6-5; CDR3 protein: CASSYRSGPNQPQHF; CDR3 DNA: TGTGCCAGCAGTTATCGGTCAGGCCCGAATCAGCCCCAGCATTTT
D gene: TRBD1; clone size: once; J gene: TRBJ2-7; V gene: TRBV12-5; CDR3 protein: CASGLVLGTGSRLGQYF; CDR3 DNA: TGTGCTAGTGGTTTGGTCCTAGGGACAGGTTCTCGCTTGGGGCAGTACTTC
D gene: TRBD1; clone size: .; J gene: TRBJ1-4; V gene: TRBV2; CDR3 protein: CASSTPGQGAHWNEKLFF; CDR3 DNA: TGTGCCAGCAGTACGCCGGGACAGGGGGCGCATTGGAATGAAAAACTGTTTTTT
D gene: .; clone size: .; J gene: TRBJ1-3; V gene: TRBV15; CDR3 protein: CATSRDLYQGSGNTIYF; CDR3 DNA: TGTGCCACCAGCAGAGATCTTTATCAGGGCTCTGGAAACACCATATATTTT
D gene: TRBD2; clone size: .; J gene: TRBJ2-7; V gene: TRBV15; CDR3 protein: CATSRVGGTYEQYF; CDR3 DNA: TGTGCCACCAGCAGAGTGGGGGGGACCTACGAGCAGTACTTC
D gene: .; clone size: once; J gene: TRBJ1-5; V gene: TRBV12-3/TRBV12-4; CDR3 protein: CASRTSNQPQHF; CDR3 DNA: TGTGCCAGCAGAACCAGCAATCAGCCCCAGCATTTT
D gene: .; clone size: .; J gene: TRBJ1-5; V gene: TRBV6-1; CDR3 protein: CASSEAEGGAGQPQHF; CDR3 DNA: TGTGCCAGCAGTGAAGCGGAGGGGGGCGCGGGACAGCCCCAGCATTTT
D gene: .; clone size: .; J gene: TRBJ1-5; V gene: TRBV6-2/TRBV6-3; CDR3 protein: CASSYPQGYSNQPQHF; CDR3 DNA: TGTGCCAGCAGTTACCCCCAGGGGTATAGCAATCAGCCCCAGCATTTT
D gene: .; clone size: .; J gene: TRBJ1-1; V gene: TRBV5-4; CDR3 protein: CASSLGGAARNTEAFF; CDR3 DNA: TGTGCCAGCAGCTTGGGGGGGGCCGCCAGGAACACTGAAGCTTTCTTT
D gene: TRBD1; clone size: .; J gene: TRBJ1-6; V gene: TRBV5-3; CDR3 protein: CARSLICTGGFNSPLHF; CDR3 DNA: TGTGCCAGAAGCTTGATTTGCACAGGGGGCTTTAATTCACCCCTCCACTTT
D gene: TRBD1; clone size: few; J gene: TRBJ1-5; V gene: TRBV2; CDR3 protein: CASSFSGQGMGQPQHF; CDR3 DNA: TGTGCCAGCAGTTTCTCGGGACAGGGTATGGGTCAGCCCCAGCATTTT
D gene: .; clone size: .; J gene: TRBJ2-7; V gene: TRBV12-3/TRBV12-4; CDR3 protein: CASSSDLAYEQYF; CDR3 DNA: TGTGCCAGCAGCTCGGACTTAGCCTACGAGCAGTACTTC
D gene: .; clone size: .; J gene: TRBJ1-4; V gene: TRBV2; CDR3 protein: CASSELGAVEKLFF; CDR3 DNA: TGTGCCAGCAGTGAATTGGGGGCAGTCGAAAAACTGTTTTTT
D gene: .; clone size: .; J gene: TRBJ2-7; V gene: TRBV5-6; CDR3 protein: CASTLGGTEQYF; CDR3 DNA: TGTGCCAGCACCCTAGGAGGGACCGAGCAGTACTTC